This T cell receptor (beta chain) was sequenced for a study of blood T cell repertoires in COVID-19. Study context: There were acute and convalescent COVID-19 samples, and they came from the United States, Italy and Spain. PBMCs, B-cell-depleted T cells, or T cells provided the cDNA or gDNA that made up the material.

This CDR3 is 14 amino acids long. In germline, CDR1 is SGHTA, CDR2 FQGTGA. V was pared by 1 base and J by 3 bases, with 10 bases between. A single count supports this clone. As originally analysed: Amplification with reference gene primers provided the estimates of nucleated cell counts. Sequenced by immunoSEQ multiplex PCR; TCRdb stores in-frame clones only, minus some. V, J and clone size derive from that table, while D and trimming were established from the DNA sequence. Found here are under 300,000 clones, around 83% of them singletons; the top ten hold 1.4%. The receptor was isolated from a woman between 40 and 50 years old who had recovered from COVID-19. The J gene is TRBJ2-7, the V gene TRBV7-3; possible D gene TRBD2, 6 bases. Sequencing used peripheral blood. The CDR3 region is CASSLKGGGYEQYF. CDR3 nucleotide sequence: TGTGCCAGCAGCTTAAAGGGAGGTGGCTACGAGCAGTACTTC.